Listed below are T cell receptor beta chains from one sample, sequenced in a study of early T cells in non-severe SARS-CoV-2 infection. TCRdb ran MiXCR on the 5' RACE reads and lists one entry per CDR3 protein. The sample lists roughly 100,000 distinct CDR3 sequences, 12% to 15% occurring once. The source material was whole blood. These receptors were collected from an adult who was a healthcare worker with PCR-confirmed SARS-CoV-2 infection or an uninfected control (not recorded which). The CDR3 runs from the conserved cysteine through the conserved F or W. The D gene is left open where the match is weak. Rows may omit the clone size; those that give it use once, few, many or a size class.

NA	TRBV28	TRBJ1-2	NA	TGTGCCAGCAGTTTGGGGGGGCTAGGTCACTATGGCTACACCTTC	CASSLGGLGHYGYTF
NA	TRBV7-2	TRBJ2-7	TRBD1	TGTGCCAGCAGCTGGGGACAGTCCTACGAGCAGTACTTC	CASSWGQSYEQYF
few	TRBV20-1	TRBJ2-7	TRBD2	TGCAGTGCTAGAGAACCAGCGGGGACCTACGAGCAGTACTTC	CSAREPAGTYEQYF
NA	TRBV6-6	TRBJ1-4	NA	TGTGCCAGCAGTTACTCAGGCAATGAAAAACTGTTTTTT	CASSYSGNEKLFF
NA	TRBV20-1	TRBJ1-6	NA	TGCAGTGCTAGGGCGGGCCTTTATAATTCACCCCTCCACTTT	CSARAGLYNSPLHF
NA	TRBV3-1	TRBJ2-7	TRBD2	TGTGCCAGCAGCCAAGGGCGCGCTAGCGGGGACTACGAGCAGTACTTC	CASSQGRASGDYEQYF
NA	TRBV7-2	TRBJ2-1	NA	TGTGCCAGCAGCTTAGTCGGATACAATGAGCAGTTCTTC	CASSLVGYNEQFF
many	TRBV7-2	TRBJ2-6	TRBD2	TGTGCCAGCAGCTTCCCCCGGGGGGGTTCTGGGGCCAACGTCCTGACTTTC	CASSFPRGGSGANVLTF
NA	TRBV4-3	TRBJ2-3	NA	TGCGCCAGCAGCCAAGATCCCGAAGTGGATACGCAGTATTTT	CASSQDPEVDTQYF
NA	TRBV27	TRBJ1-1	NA	TGTGCCAGCAAGCACAGGGAGGTTCCTGAAGCTTTCTTT	CASKHREVPEAFF
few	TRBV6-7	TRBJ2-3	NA	TGTGCGAAGCGGAGGGCGGCAGATACGCAGTATTTT	CAKRRAADTQYF
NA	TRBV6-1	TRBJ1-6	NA	TGTGCCAGCAGGGCGGACAGCCCGAGCTCCTATAATTCACCCCTCCACTTT	CASRADSPSSYNSPLHF
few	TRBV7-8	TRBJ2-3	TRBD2	TGTGCCAGCAGCACGAATAGCCTAGCGGGGAACACAGATACGCAGTATTTT	CASSTNSLAGNTDTQYF
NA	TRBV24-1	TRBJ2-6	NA	TGTGCCACCAGTGATTTGGATGAGTCTGGGGCCAACGTCCTGACTTTC	CATSDLDESGANVLTF
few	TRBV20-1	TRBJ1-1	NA	TGCAGTGCCCCCCGGCGCCCGAACACTGAAGCTTTCTTT	CSAPRRPNTEAFF
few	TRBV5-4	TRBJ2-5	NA	TGTGCCAGCAGCCTCTGGGGAAAAGAGACCCAGTACTTC	CASSLWGKETQYF
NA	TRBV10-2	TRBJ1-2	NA	TGCGCCAGCAGTGAGTCCGGGGCGTGGGGCTACACCTTC	CASSESGAWGYTF
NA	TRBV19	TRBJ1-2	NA	TGTGCCAGTAGGTTATACAACTATGGCTACACCTTC	CASRLYNYGYTF
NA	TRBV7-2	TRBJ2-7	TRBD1	TGTGCCAGCAGCCTACAGGGGGGCTACGAGCAGTACTTC	CASSLQGGYEQYF
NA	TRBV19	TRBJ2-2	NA	TGTGCCAGTACCTGGCCAGGGTTGACCGGGGAGCTGTTTTTT	CASTWPGLTGELFF
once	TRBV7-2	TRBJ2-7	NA	TGTGCCAGCAGCTTACAGGGGTCTATAACTTACGAGCAGTACTTC	CASSLQGSITYEQYF
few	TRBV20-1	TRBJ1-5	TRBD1	TGCAGTGCTAGAGATCAAAACAGGGGACTTAATCAGCCCCAGCATTTT	CSARDQNRGLNQPQHF
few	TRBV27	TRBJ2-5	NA	TGTGCCAGCAGTCCCGGGACGGCCCAAGAGACCCAGTACTTC	CASSPGTAQETQYF
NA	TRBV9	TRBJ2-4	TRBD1	TGTGCCAGCAGCGTAGTCCCGGGACAGGGGAAAAACATTCAGTACTTC	CASSVVPGQGKNIQYF
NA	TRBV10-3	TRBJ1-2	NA	TGTGCCATCAGTGAGCCTAGACTCTACTTC	CAISEPRLYF
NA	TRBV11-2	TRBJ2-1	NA	TGTGCCAGCAGCTTAAACAGATACAATGAGCAGTTCTTC	CASSLNRYNEQFF
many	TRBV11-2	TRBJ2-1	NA	TGTGCCAGCAGCTTATTAGCCTATGAGCAGTTCTTC	CASSLLAYEQFF